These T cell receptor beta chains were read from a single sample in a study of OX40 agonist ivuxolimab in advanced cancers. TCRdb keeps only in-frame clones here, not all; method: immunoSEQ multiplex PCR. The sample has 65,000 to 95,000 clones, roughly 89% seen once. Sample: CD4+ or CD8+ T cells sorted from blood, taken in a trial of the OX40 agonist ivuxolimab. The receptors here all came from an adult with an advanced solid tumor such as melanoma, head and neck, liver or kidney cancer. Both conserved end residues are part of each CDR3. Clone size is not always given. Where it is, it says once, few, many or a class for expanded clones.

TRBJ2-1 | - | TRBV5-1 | CASSLVFGQGNNEQFF
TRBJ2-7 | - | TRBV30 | CAWSPQFAPAGYEQYF
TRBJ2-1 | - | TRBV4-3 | CASSQDERGYNEQFF
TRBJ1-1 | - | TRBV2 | CVSTLSWNTEAFF
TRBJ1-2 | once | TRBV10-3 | CAISEGFGYTF
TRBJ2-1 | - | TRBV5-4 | CASSLSARASEQFF
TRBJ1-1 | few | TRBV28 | CASSATTGALEAFF
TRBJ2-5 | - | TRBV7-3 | CASSPTSTQETQYF
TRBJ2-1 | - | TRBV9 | CASSVAIGTGVDYNEQFF
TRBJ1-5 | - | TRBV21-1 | CASRAYRKKGTETAYSNQPQHF
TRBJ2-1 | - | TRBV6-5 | CASSYFGMHNEQFF
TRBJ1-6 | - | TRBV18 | CASSPPARVSPLHF
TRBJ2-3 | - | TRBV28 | CASGLGGFNTDTQYF
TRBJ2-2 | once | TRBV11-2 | CASSLGPGELFF
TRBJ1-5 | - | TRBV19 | CASSISVSTVASLNQPQHF
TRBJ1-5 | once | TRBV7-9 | CASSLSGQGGGQPQHF
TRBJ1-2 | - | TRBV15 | CATSSLWDRSHYGYTF
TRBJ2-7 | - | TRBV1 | CTSSRLQGADQEQYF
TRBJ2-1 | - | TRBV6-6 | CASTHRAGGPYNEQFF
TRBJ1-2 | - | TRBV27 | CASSLGGAYGYTF
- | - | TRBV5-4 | CASSQGQAYEQYF
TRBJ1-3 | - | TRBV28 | CASSLSRTAFSGNTIYF
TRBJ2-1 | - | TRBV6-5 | CASTYVNEQFF
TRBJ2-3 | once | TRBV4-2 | CASSQPQGLTDTQYF
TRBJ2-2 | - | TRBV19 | CASSAHRTGPGELFF
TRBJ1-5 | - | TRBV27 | CASSLRNYQPQHF
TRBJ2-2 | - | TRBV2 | CASSEDIVGAGELFF
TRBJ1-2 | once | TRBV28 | CASSLRQGYLRYTF
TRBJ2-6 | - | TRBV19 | CASSTMASGANVLTF
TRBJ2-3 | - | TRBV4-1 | CASSQQGGAGQATDTQYF
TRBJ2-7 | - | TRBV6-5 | CASRKTDPVFQEQYF
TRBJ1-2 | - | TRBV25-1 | CASSGPGQGGYTF
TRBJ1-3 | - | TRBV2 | CASSLQGFGNTIYF
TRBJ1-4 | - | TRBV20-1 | CSARGLEKLFF
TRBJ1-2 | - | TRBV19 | CASTLRDRGEANYGYTF
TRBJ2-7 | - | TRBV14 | CASSQRIAGGLSYEQYF
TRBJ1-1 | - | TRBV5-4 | CASSARPPADTEAFF
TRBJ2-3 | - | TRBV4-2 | CASSQGDAGALDTQYF
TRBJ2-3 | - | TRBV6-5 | CASSPRSANTDTQYF
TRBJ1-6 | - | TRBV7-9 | CASSSSLGGGGSPLHF
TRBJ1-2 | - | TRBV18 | CASSPITTGNYGYTF
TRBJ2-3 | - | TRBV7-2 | CASSPRGPDTQYF
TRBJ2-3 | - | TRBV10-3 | CAISEIAQSTDTQYF
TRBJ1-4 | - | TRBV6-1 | CASSEWGGPPF
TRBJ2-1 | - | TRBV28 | CASSLLPGGEQFF
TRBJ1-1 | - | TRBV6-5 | CASSYSQRNTEAFF
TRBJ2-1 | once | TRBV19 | CASNPDWTYNEQFF
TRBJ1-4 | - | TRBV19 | CASGLDPVSEKLFF
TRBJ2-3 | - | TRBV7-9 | CASSLVSGQPTDTQYF
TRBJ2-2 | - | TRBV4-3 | CASSPHLTGGTGELFF
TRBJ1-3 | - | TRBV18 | CASSWGSGNTIYF
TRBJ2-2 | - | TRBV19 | CASLMGQNTGELFF
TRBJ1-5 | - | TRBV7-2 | CASSLSGRAGQPQHF
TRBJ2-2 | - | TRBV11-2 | CASTWDRSYTGELFF
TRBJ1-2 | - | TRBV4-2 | CASSQVGQGGSNYGYTF
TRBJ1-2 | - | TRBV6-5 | CASSLERYYGYTF
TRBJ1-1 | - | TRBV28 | CASSPLYQMNTEAFF
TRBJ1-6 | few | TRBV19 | CASSLDRAISPLHF